This T cell receptor (beta chain) was observed in a study of T cell clonality in common variable immunodeficiency. The study's findings and limits: Compared with healthy controls, CVID subjects showed increased TCRbeta clonality, mostly in about a third. In common variable immunodeficiency, TCR beta chains reportedly carried fewer deletions and N-nucleotide insertions. Authors noted CVID clonality's cause needs subpopulation repertoire sequencing.

TCRdb's copy holds only in-frame clones and misses some; the assay was immunoSEQ multiplex PCR. The record shows 30,000 to 40,000 clones for this sample, with no singletons present. This clone was seen more than once but under ten times. Antigen specificity is unknown. The CVID group had roughly 15 females and 25 to 30 males, mean age 40. Each donor provided about 4.5 to 8.5 ml of heparinized whole blood. The sample taken for sequencing was peripheral blood mononuclear cells. The TCR sequence derives from a human donor with common variable immunodeficiency.

CDR3 DNA, as far as it was read: TGTGCCAGCAGTTCCACAGGGCCTTTAGCCAAAAACATT. Translation gives CASSSTGPLAKNI. Given in full, the CDR3 is CASSSTGPLAKNIQYF. The J gene is TRBJ2-4, the V gene TRBV2; tentative D call: TRBD1 (6 bases). The sequenced fragment ends 3 residues before the CDR3 boundary, so the rest is inferred from the germline J gene. The germline V gene has CDR1 SNHLY and CDR2 FYNNEI. CDR3 length: 16 amino acids. The V and J ends lost 5 bases and 0 bases respectively, with 14 bases between them.